Sequencing of this T cell receptor beta chain was carried out in a study of neurological immune-mediated disorders. The study, taken as a whole, reports: The study found the most TCR clonal expansion in HTLV-1-associated myelopathy and the least in multiple sclerosis, below healthy controls. TCR-beta repertoires seemed private in all groups, with no expanded CDR3 amino acid sequences shared.

Many counts were recorded for this clonotype. The antigen remains unidentified. At one end the junction does not follow the germline gene, possibly because of a read error. The making of cDNA relied on 5'RACE with 10-nucleotide random UMIs. Over 200 million TCR-beta sequences from 15-18 subjects were obtained in each sequencing run. TCRdb re-called the 5' RACE reads through MiXCR, storing one row per CDR3 protein. The sample records tens of thousands of distinct CDR3 sequences, around 3.7% being singletons. This CDR3 comprises 15 residues. CDR1 is DFQATT, CDR2 SNEGSKA, per germline (reference sequence).

Sequenced material: PBMCs. The TCR sequence derives from a man aged 40-50 years with multiple sclerosis. The chain uses TRBV20-1 and TRBJ2-3; TRBD2 aligns across 15 bases. This chain's CDR3 is CSARGLAGGPDTQYF. CDR3 bases: TGCAGTGCGAGAGGACTAGCGGGGGGGCCGGACACGCAGTATTTT.